This T cell receptor (beta chain) came from a study of blood T cell repertoires in COVID-19. Study at large: Sites in the United States, Italy and Spain provided acute and convalescent COVID-19 samples.

Original handling: Reference gene primers were amplified, and this amplification served to estimate nucleated cell counts. Method: immunoSEQ multiplex PCR; TCRdb's copy keeps in-frame clones and lacks some. V and J calls plus clone size are reproduced from that table; the DNA served to infer D and trimming. This table has under 85,000 clones, around four fifths appearing once. Per germline, CDR1 SGHTA and CDR2 FQGNSA. The CDR3 is 15 residues long. The ends lost 4 bases at V and 0 bases at J; junction bases unmatched: 5. The sequenced sample consisted of peripheral blood. This TCR was sampled from a human donor in a cohort sampled during active COVID-19. J is TRBJ1-2 and V is TRBV7-2, with TRBD1 matching 7 bases. CDR3 sequence (DNA): TGTGCCAGCAGCTACCGGGACAGATCTAACTATGGCTACACCTTC. Translation: CASSYRDRSNYGYTF.